This T cell receptor (beta chain) is from a study of identical twins listed by TCRdb under 2016. General notes on the study: The study deep-sequenced TCR alpha and beta repertoires from monozygotic twins, unrelated adults of various ages and cord blood to test whether fetal clonotypes persist. Replicate twin experiments were performed at different times using different library preparation protocols to rule out contamination.

Concerning this clonotype: Its antigen is currently not known. The record has no base qualities; no much larger clone is one base away.

General study outcomes and caveats: The excess sharing between twins in beta out-of-frame sequences was weaker because fewer shared sequences reduced the signal-to-noise ratio. Because the same donors could not be followed over many years, the conclusions depended on cross-sectional statistical analysis. Abundant cord blood beta clonotypes had fewer insertions, young adult naive repertoires showed a similar but weaker trend, and memory repertoires showed no such trend. Compared with coincidental sharing between unrelated individuals, out-of-frame TCR alpha sequences shared between twins showed an excess of sequences with low generation probability. Recombination models systematically underestimated out-of-frame TCR alpha sharing in monozygotic twins but agreed with sharing between unrelated individuals. Zero-insertion analyses could be partly confounded by invariant T cells such as MAIT and iNKT, though diverse VJ usage argued against such confounding for most clonotypes.

Every donor in the study was a healthy Caucasian. Three unrelated non-twin adults were additionally sequenced: a male aged 18 to 29, a male aged 50 to 60 and a female aged 50 to 60. Miltenyi CD45RO+ enrichment and human naive T-cell isolation kits were used to isolate memory (CD45RO+) and naive T cells from PBMC. V lost 9 bases and J lost 1 base; the stretch between them is 12 bases long. CDR1 and CDR2 (LGHNT, FRNRAP) derive from the germline V gene. From the cysteine through the phenylalanine, the CDR3 covers 13 amino acids. CDR3 DNA only is kept here, 39 bases in frame from base 1. The library was prepared using 5' RACE. Sequencer: Illumina HiSeq 2000. Template switching introduced a universal primer binding site; the final cDNA contained a unique molecular identifier, enabling accurate counting of TCR cDNA molecules. Specific primers in the conserved constant-segment region were used to synthesize first-strand cDNA for the TCR alpha and beta chains. Each cDNA library was double barcoded, with a SMART-Mk sample barcode plus Illumina barcodes, to control for contamination. Two successive PCR steps introduced TruSeq adapter sequences along with Illumina sample barcodes. The Illumina HiSeq platform was used with custom primers to sequence TCR alpha and beta cDNA libraries. Under the source paper's analysis protocol: Unique molecular identifiers were extracted from raw reads with MiGEC, and CDR3 positions were determined with MiXCR. For each individual, recombination models were inferred using an EM algorithm with the repgenHMM and IGoR tools. The tcR package in R was used for shared clonotype analysis, with sharing normalized by the product of cloneset sizes. To study raw recombination without the effects of thymic and clonal selection, out-of-frame nonproductive sequences were analyzed. The public reads were reanalyzed by TCRdb: fastp trimming at Q25, MiXCR alignment, in-frame beta chains only. Duplicate CDR3 protein sequences are folded into a single record with the most common DNA and genes. These V and J calls originate from TCRdb's pipeline instead of the authors' own analysis. The sample table holds approximately 690,000 distinct CDR3 sequences, of which less than 7% were seen once. In total, the top ten clones hold around 1.9% of the sample.

This chain joins TRBV12-5 to TRBJ1-2; there is no confident call for the D gene. Sequenced sample: naive T cells sorted from blood. What this sample's cell subset or site label stands for: cells isolated with a human naive T-cell isolation kit. The receptor was derived from a man between 18 and 35 years old in good health. The nucleotides are TGTGCTAGCAAGGGAGATTTTAACTATGGCTACACCTTC. Its translation reads: CASKGDFNYGYTF.